This is a list of T cell receptor beta chains from one sample in a study of patients with pleural tuberculosis. TCRdb reanalysed the reads using MiXCR and keeps one entry per CDR3 protein. This table has about 30,000 distinct CDR3 sequences, 15% to 20% appearing once. Sequences were obtained from peripheral blood. The origin of the receptors is a human donor with pleural tuberculosis. Each CDR3 is given with its conserved first and last residue. A D gene is named only where the DNA matches it firmly. Expanded clones get a size class; other rows say once, few or many, or leave the size out.

TRBJ1-1,TRBD1,medium-sized,TRBV28,TGTGCCAGCAGTTTAGTCACGGACAGGGGACGAACTGAAGCTTTCTTT,CASSLVTDRGRTEAFF
TRBJ2-7,TRBD2,-,TRBV19,TGTGCCAGTTCCCTTACTAGCGGGAGGGCCGGGGAGCAGTACTTC,CASSLTSGRAGEQYF
TRBJ1-1,-,many,TRBV20-1,TGCAGTGCTAGGGTCGGGGGACCTAGCACTGAAGCTTTCTTT,CSARVGGPSTEAFF
TRBJ1-2,TRBD1,many,TRBV5-4,TGTGCCAGCAGCTACGGACAGGGGTTTGGCTACACCTTC,CASSYGQGFGYTF
TRBJ2-3,-,many,TRBV2,TGTGCCAGCGAGCCGGACTGGGGCACAGATACGCAGTATTTT,CASEPDWGTDTQYF
TRBJ2-7,TRBD1,many,TRBV5-1,TGCGCCAGCAGAAATCGACAGGGTTTGGACGAGCAGTACTTC,CASRNRQGLDEQYF
TRBJ1-1,-,many,TRBV5-1,TGCGCCAGCAGCTTGCAGGGAGGCACTGAAGCTTTCTTT,CASSLQGGTEAFF
TRBJ1-1,-,medium-sized,TRBV4-3,TGCGCCAGCAGCCAAGGACCATACGACACTGAAGCTTTCTTT,CASSQGPYDTEAFF
TRBJ2-1,-,many,TRBV24-1,TGTGCCACCAGTCCAGGGTCCTACAATGAGCAGTTCTTC,CATSPGSYNEQFF
TRBJ1-2,-,-,TRBV6-2/TRBV6-3,TGTGCCAGCAGTTACTCGGAGACAGGCGGCTACACCTTC,CASSYSETGGYTF
TRBJ2-3,-,-,TRBV9,TGTGCCAGCAGCGCTGGGGCCGTAGAGGAGACAGATACGCAGTATTTT,CASSAGAVEETDTQYF
TRBJ2-1,TRBD1,-,TRBV6-2/TRBV6-3,TGTGCCAGCAGTGCTAGGGGACAGAGCTCCTACAATGAGCAGTTCTTC,CASSARGQSSYNEQFF
TRBJ2-7,-,many,TRBV20-1,TGCAGTGCTAGAGCCGCTAGATCTTCATCCTACGAGCAGTACTTC,CSARAARSSSYEQYF
TRBJ2-7,-,many,TRBV27,TGTGCCAGCAGTTCACGATCTCCGGGACCCGGATACGAGCAGTACTTC,CASSSRSPGPGYEQYF
TRBJ1-5,TRBD1,many,TRBV24-1,TGTGCCACCAGTGTGGGGACAGGGGTTAATCAGCCCCAGCATTTT,CATSVGTGVNQPQHF
TRBJ2-7,-,many,TRBV28,TGTGCCAGCACCCCGGGACACCTGACGTACGAGCAGTACTTC,CASTPGHLTYEQYF
TRBJ1-5,TRBD1,many,TRBV4-1,TGCGCCAGCAGCCGACAGGGACAGGCAGCGGATCAGCCCCAGCATTTT,CASSRQGQAADQPQHF
TRBJ2-1,-,many,TRBV3-1,TGTGCCAGCAGCCAAGATCCAGCAGCCTACAATGAGCAGTTCTTC,CASSQDPAAYNEQFF
TRBJ2-2,-,many,TRBV4-1,TGCGCCAGCAGCCAAGATGGGGGGTCCACCGGGGAGCTGTTTTTT,CASSQDGGSTGELFF
TRBJ2-5,-,many,TRBV18,TGTGCCAGCTCACCATTACGAAGCGAGACCCAGTACTTC,CASSPLRSETQYF
TRBJ2-1,TRBD1,many,TRBV7-9,TGTGCCAGCAGCTTAAACAGGGGCCCGTACTACAATGAGCAGTTCTTC,CASSLNRGPYYNEQFF
TRBJ2-2,-,many,TRBV11-2,TGTGCCAGCAGCTTAGATAGACTCACCGGGGAGCTGTTTTTT,CASSLDRLTGELFF
TRBJ2-5,-,-,TRBV10-2,TGCGCCAGCAGTGAGTCGAGGGGCACAGAGACCCAGTACTTC,CASSESRGTETQYF
TRBJ2-1,TRBD2,many,TRBV7-9,TGTGCCAGCAGCCCAACTAGCGGGAGTAGCAATGAGCAGTTCTTC,CASSPTSGSSNEQFF
TRBJ1-5,-,few,TRBV12-3/TRBV12-4,TGTGCCAGCAGCCTGGACGGAGGGGATAATCAGCCCCAGCATTTT,CASSLDGGDNQPQHF
TRBJ2-3,-,-,TRBV27,TGTGCCAGCAGTTTCGGGTACACAGATACGCAGTATTTT,CASSFGYTDTQYF
TRBJ2-1,-,many,TRBV6-1,TGTGCCAGCATCACTAGGGGAAACCCGGGCTCCTACAATGAGCAGTTCTTC,CASITRGNPGSYNEQFF
TRBJ1-5,-,many,TRBV20-1,TGCAGTGCTAGACCTTACCTAGGCTTTTATGACGGTCAGCCCCAGCATTTT,CSARPYLGFYDGQPQHF
TRBJ1-2,TRBD1,many,TRBV12-3/TRBV12-4,TGTGCCAGCAGAGCCCAGGGGGCTGGTGGCTACACCTTC,CASRAQGAGGYTF
TRBJ2-7,-,-,TRBV5-5,TGTGCCAGCAGCTTGAACCCCCGAGACGAGCAGTACTTC,CASSLNPRDEQYF
TRBJ1-2,TRBD1,once,TRBV7-2,TGTGCCAGCAGCTTATTAGCACGGACAGGGTCGGATGGCTACACCTTC,CASSLLARTGSDGYTF